One TCR beta chain is described in this entry. Its specificity is not known. These data belong to a study of shared clonotypes between healthy human individuals. Study-wide points: Clonotypes which were not shared had lower generation probabilities than clonotypes that all four donors shared.

V shed 4 bases and J 4 bases; nucleotides not matched to a gene: 5. Germline CDR1 reads MGHRA; CDR2 reads YSYEKL. The CDR3 covers 16 residues. The run depth of the assay was deep. Libraries were prepared by immunoSEQ multiplex PCR; TCRdb keeps only in-frame clonotypes and omits some of them. Among some 660,000 clones listed, approximately 73% were seen once. The chain joins TRBV4-1 to TRBJ2-2; 11 nucleotides match TRBD1. The sample consisted of memory CD4+ T cells sorted from blood. The subset was: CD45RA-negative fraction. The receptor's source is a woman in her 30s in good health. The DNA of the CDR3 is TGCGCCAGCAGCCGGCCGGGACAGGGGGTCACCGGGGAGCTGTTTTTT. This gives the protein CASSRPGQGVTGELFF.